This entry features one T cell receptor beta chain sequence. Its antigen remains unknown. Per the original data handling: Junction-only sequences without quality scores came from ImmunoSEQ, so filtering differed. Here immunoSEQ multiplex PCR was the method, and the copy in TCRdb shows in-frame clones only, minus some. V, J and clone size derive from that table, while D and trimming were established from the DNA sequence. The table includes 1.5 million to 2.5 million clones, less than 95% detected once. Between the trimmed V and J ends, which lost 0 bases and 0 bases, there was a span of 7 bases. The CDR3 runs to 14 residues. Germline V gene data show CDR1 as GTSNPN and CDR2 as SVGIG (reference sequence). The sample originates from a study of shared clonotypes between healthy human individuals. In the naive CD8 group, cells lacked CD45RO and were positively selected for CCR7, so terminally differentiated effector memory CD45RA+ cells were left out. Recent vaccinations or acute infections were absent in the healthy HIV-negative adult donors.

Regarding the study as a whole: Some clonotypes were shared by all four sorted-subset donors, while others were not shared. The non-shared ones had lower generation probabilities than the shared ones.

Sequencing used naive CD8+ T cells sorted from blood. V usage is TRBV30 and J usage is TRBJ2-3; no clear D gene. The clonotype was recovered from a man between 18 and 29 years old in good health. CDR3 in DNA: TGTGCCTGGAGTGTAGCAGTTAGCACAGATACGCAGTATTTT. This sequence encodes CAWSVAVSTDTQYF.